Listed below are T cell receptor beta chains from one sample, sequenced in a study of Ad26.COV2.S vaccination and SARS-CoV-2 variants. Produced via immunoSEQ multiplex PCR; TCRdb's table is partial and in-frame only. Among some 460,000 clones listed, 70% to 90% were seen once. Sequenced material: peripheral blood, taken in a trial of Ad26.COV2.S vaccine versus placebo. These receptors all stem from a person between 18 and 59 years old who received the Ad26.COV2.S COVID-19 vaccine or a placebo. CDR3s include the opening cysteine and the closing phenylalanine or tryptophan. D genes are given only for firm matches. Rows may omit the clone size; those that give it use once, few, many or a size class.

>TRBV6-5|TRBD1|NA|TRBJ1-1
TGTGCCAGCAGTTACGGAGGGGGCCCGATGCATGGGGCTTTCTTT
CASSYGGGPMHGAFF
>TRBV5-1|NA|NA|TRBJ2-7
TGCGCCAGCAGCGCGGGACAGTACCCCTACGAGCAGTACTTC
CASSAGQYPYEQYF
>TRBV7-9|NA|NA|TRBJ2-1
TGTGCCAGCAGCCCCCGGGACAGGGTTAGCGGGGTACTCTACAATGAGCAGTTCTTC
CASSPRDRVSGVLYNEQFF
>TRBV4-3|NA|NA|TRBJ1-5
TGCGCCAGCAGCCATGGGAGGGCGGCGGGTCAGCCCCAGCATTTT
CASSHGRAAGQPQHF
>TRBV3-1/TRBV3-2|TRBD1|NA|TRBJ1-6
TGTGCCAGCAGCCAAGAAGGGGGCAGGGTGGGTGTCCATAATTCACCCCTCCACTTT
CASSQEGGRVGVHNSPLHF
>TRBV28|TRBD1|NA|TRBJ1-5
TGTGCCAGCACCCCGACAGGGTATAGCAATCAGCCCCAGCATTTT
CASTPTGYSNQPQHF
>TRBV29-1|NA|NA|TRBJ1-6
TGCAGCGTCAGGCTTGCCTTTAATTCACCCCTCCACTTT
CSVRLAFNSPLHF
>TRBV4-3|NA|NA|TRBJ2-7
TGCGCCAGCAGCCCGGAGAGGGTAATGGGGACACCTTCAGCCTACGAGCAGTACTTC
CASSPERVMGTPSAYEQYF
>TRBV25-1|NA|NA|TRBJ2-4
TGTGCCAGCAGTACCTCCGACGGGGCCAAAAACATTCAGTACTTC
CASSTSDGAKNIQYF
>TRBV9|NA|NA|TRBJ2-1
TGTGCCAGCAGCCCTCGGACTGGCGCCTACAATGAGCAGTTCTTC
CASSPRTGAYNEQFF
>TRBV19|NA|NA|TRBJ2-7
TGTGCCAGTAGTAGGGCCAGGGGAAACTACGAGCAGTACTTC
CASSRARGNYEQYF
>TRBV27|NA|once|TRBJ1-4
TGTGCCAGCAGCCCGGACTTGGCCACCGTCAGAGGGGGTGAAAAACTGTTTTTT
CASSPDLATVRGGEKLFF
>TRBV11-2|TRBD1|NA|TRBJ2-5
TGTGCCAGCAGGGGGAGGAGCTTTCGTGCAGGGGGCGCCTGGGAGACCCAGTACTTC
CASRGRSFRAGGAWETQYF
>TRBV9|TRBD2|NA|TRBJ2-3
TGTGCCAGCAGCTCCTTCGGACTAGCGGGAGGCGTAGCTAGCACAGATACGCAGTATTTT
CASSSFGLAGGVASTDTQYF
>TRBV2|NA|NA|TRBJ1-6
TGTGCCAGCAGTGAAGAAAACGCAAATTCACCCCTCCACTTT
CASSEENANSPLHF
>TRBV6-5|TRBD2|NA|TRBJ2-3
TGTGCCAGCAGTTACTCCGGACTAGAGGGATATACGCAGTATTTT
CASSYSGLEGYTQYF
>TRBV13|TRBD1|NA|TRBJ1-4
TGTGCCAGCAGACGAAGGGGACAGGGGGCGGGTGAAAAACTGTTTTTT
CASRRRGQGAGEKLFF
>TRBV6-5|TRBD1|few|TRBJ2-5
TGTGCCAGCAACCTTCAGGGGGCTGTCCAAGAGACCCAGTACTTC
CASNLQGAVQETQYF
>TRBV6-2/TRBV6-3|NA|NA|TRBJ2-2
TGTGCCAGCAGTTACTATGGGACCGGGGAGCTGTTTTTT
CASSYYGTGELFF
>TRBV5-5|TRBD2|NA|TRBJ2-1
TGTGCCAGCAGCTCTACTATAAGGACTAGCGGGATTGAGCAGTTCTTC
CASSSTIRTSGIEQFF
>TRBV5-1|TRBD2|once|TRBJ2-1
TGCGCCAGCAGCTTCCGGCAGCTGAGCGGGAGGACTTCAGGGGAGCAGTTCTTC
CASSFRQLSGRTSGEQFF
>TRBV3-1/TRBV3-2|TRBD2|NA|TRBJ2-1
TGTGCCAGCAGCCCACTAGCGGGGGGCTACAATGAGCAGTTCTTC
CASSPLAGGYNEQFF
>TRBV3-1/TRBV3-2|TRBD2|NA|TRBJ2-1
TGTGCCAGCAGCCAAGCTTCGAGCGGGGGGGCCAGAAATGAGCAGTTCTTC
CASSQASSGGARNEQFF
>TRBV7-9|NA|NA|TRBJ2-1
TGTGCCAGCAGCTTTAACAGCGGCAATGAGCAGTTCTTC
CASSFNSGNEQFF
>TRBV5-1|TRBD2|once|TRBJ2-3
TGCGCCAGCAGCTTGGATAGCGGGAGGGCCTCGACGGCGCAGTATTTT
CASSLDSGRASTAQYF
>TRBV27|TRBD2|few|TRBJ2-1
TGTGCCAGCAGTTTACGGCAGGGAGGGTCAGAGCAGTTCTTC
CASSLRQGGSEQFF
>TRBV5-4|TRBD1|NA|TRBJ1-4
TGTGCCAGCAGCTTGATGAGTGGGGGACAGGGGGGGAAACTGTTTTTT
CASSLMSGGQGGKLFF
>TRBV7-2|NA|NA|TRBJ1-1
TGTGCCAGCAGCTTAGGGACCCTGGCTGAAGCTTTCTTT
CASSLGTLAEAFF
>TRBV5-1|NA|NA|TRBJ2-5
TGCGCCAGCAGCTTGATGGAGTACCAAGAGACCCAGTACTTC
CASSLMEYQETQYF
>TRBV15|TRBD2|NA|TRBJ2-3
TGTGCCACCAGCAGAAGCCAAATCCTAGCGGCAGATACGCAGTATTTT
CATSRSQILAADTQYF
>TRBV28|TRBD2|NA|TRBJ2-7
TGTGCCAGCAACAGATGGGGACTAGCGGAACCCTACGAGCAGTACTTC
CASNRWGLAEPYEQYF
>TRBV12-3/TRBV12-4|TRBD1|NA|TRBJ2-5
TGTGCCAGCCGGACAGGAGAGACCCAGTACTTC
CASRTGETQYF